This T cell receptor beta chain was sequenced in a study of PD-1 blockade in classical Hodgkin lymphoma. About the study: Patients were treated with nivolumab at 3 mg/kg, and this was given intravenously every 2 weeks. Study results and caveats: Partial responders and progressors had significantly lower baseline TCR diversity.

Each patient experienced a relapse that followed autologous stem cell transplantation, and brentuximab vedotin exposure varied. Complete response, partial response or progressive disease constituted the best responses recorded. Clones were read by immunoSEQ multiplex PCR, and TCRdb kept only the in-frame ones, dropping some. There are some 100,000 clones in the sample; more than 90% occur only once, and roughly 3% lies in the top ten. The CDR3 extends over 14 amino acids. V lost 5 bases and J lost 6, with 17 bases in between. Germline CDR1 reads LNHDA; CDR2 reads SQIVND (reference sequence). Of note for this clone: What it binds is unknown.

The rearrangement links TRBV19 to TRBJ2-7, with D tentatively TRBD1 (6 bases). This specimen consisted of peripheral blood mononuclear cells (PBMCs), obtained at baseline. This clonotype was sampled from a human donor with classical Hodgkin lymphoma. The CDR3: CASSRWDTPGEQYF. DNA of the CDR3: TGTGCCAGTAGTCGCTGGGACACCCCGGGCGAGCAGTACTTC. Combining the CDR3 with reference TRBV19 and TRBJ2-7 gives the whole variable domain DGGITQSPKYLFRKEGQNVTLSCEQNLNHDAMYWYRQDPGQGLRLIYYSQIVNDFQKGDIAEGYSVSREKKESFPLTVTSAQKNPTAFYLCASSRWDTPGEQYFGPGTRLTVT.